This is a list of T cell receptor beta chains from one sample in a study of OX40 agonist ivuxolimab in advanced cancers. Method: immunoSEQ multiplex PCR; TCRdb's copy keeps in-frame clones and lacks some. The sample holds over 65,000 clones, less than 85% seen once. The source material was CD4+ or CD8+ T cells sorted from blood, sampled in a trial of the OX40 agonist ivuxolimab. The source of these receptors is an adult with an advanced solid tumor such as melanoma, head and neck, liver or kidney cancer. CDR3s include the opening cysteine and the closing phenylalanine or tryptophan. Fields, in order: D gene, J gene, clone size, V gene, CDR3 DNA, CDR3 protein. D genes are given only for firm matches. A row's size may be missing; if present it is once, few, many or a size class.

D: TRBD2
J: TRBJ2-7
size: once
V: TRBV7-2
DNA: TGTGCCAGCAGCCGGGAGGGGGGCCTTTACGAGCAGTACTTC
CDR3: CASSREGGLYEQYF

D: NA
J: TRBJ2-2
size: NA
V: TRBV6-6
DNA: TGTGCCAGCAGTTACTCTACTGGCACCGGGGAGCTGTTTTTT
CDR3: CASSYSTGTGELFF

D: TRBD1
J: TRBJ1-5
size: NA
V: TRBV10-3
DNA: TGTGCCATCAGTGAGTCGCGGGACAGTGCCAATCAGCCCCAGCATTTT
CDR3: CAISESRDSANQPQHF

D: NA
J: TRBJ1-2
size: once
V: TRBV14
DNA: TGTGCCAGCAGCAAGCTCTCGACAGGCGAAGCCTATGGCTACACCTTC
CDR3: CASSKLSTGEAYGYTF

D: NA
J: TRBJ1-3
size: NA
V: TRBV5-1
DNA: TGCGCCAGCAGCTTTCAGGGTTCGGGGGGAAACACCATATATTTT
CDR3: CASSFQGSGGNTIYF

D: NA
J: TRBJ1-6
size: NA
V: TRBV7-2
DNA: TGTGCCAGCAGCGGACGACAGGCCTCCTATAATTCACCCCTCCACTTT
CDR3: CASSGRQASYNSPLHF

D: NA
J: TRBJ2-1
size: NA
V: TRBV6-1
DNA: TGTGCCAGCAACATCGTCCCTAACTCCTACAATGAGCAGTTCTTC
CDR3: CASNIVPNSYNEQFF

D: TRBD1
J: TRBJ2-5
size: NA
V: TRBV12-5
DNA: TGTGCTAGTGCCCCTGGACAGGGGTGGTCTGGGACCCAGTACTTC
CDR3: CASAPGQGWSGTQYF

D: TRBD1
J: TRBJ1-5
size: NA
V: TRBV9
DNA: TGTGCCAGCAGCGTAAGCGACAGGGCCCAGCCCCAGCATTTT
CDR3: CASSVSDRAQPQHF

D: NA
J: TRBJ2-2
size: NA
V: TRBV27
DNA: TGTGCCAGCAGTACGAGGTGGGAAGGAACCGGGGAGCTGTTTTTT
CDR3: CASSTRWEGTGELFF

D: NA
J: TRBJ1-1
size: NA
V: TRBV7-3
DNA: TGTGCCAGCAGCTTAACGGGGGGCGATACTGAAGCTTTCTTT
CDR3: CASSLTGGDTEAFF

D: NA
J: TRBJ2-2
size: NA
V: TRBV25-1
DNA: TGTGCCAGCAGTAGCTCCTTTGGACTCCAAAGCACCGGGGAGCTGTTTTTT
CDR3: CASSSSFGLQSTGELFF

D: NA
J: TRBJ2-5
size: NA
V: TRBV7-6
DNA: TGTGCCAGCAGCCCCGGATTGGGCGGTGTAGAGACCCAGTACTTC
CDR3: CASSPGLGGVETQYF

D: TRBD2
J: TRBJ2-5
size: NA
V: TRBV11-2
DNA: TGTGCCAGCAGCCTCCGGGAGGGAGGGACAGAGACCCAGTACTTC
CDR3: CASSLREGGTETQYF

D: NA
J: TRBJ2-7
size: once
V: TRBV18
DNA: TGTGCCAGCTCAGAGGATTCTCTATCCTACGAGCAGTACTTC
CDR3: CASSEDSLSYEQYF

D: TRBD1
J: TRBJ1-1
size: NA
V: TRBV27
DNA: TGTGCCAGCAAAGGGACAGGGGGCTCCGTGTTTCGTCGGGACACTGAAGCTTTCTTT
CDR3: CASKGTGGSVFRRDTEAFF

D: NA
J: TRBJ1-6
size: NA
V: TRBV4-1
DNA: TGCGCCAGCAGCCAAGATGATCGTGCCGCCCCTCGGTCACCCCTCCACTTT
CDR3: CASSQDDRAAPRSPLHF

D: TRBD2
J: TRBJ2-1
size: NA
V: TRBV19
DNA: TGTGCCAGTAGTAGGGCCGGGACTAGCCCTTACAATGAGCAGTTCTTC
CDR3: CASSRAGTSPYNEQFF

D: NA
J: TRBJ1-1
size: NA
V: TRBV23-1
DNA: TGCGCCAGCAGGAACGGCCCGAACACTGAAGCTTTCTTT
CDR3: CASRNGPNTEAFF

D: TRBD2
J: TRBJ2-7
size: once
V: TRBV7-8
DNA: TGTGCCAGCAGCTTCCGAACTAGCGGCTCCTACGAGCAGTACTTC
CDR3: CASSFRTSGSYEQYF

D: NA
J: TRBJ2-5
size: few
V: TRBV30
DNA: TGTGCCTGGACTAGCCAAGAGACCCAGTACTTC
CDR3: CAWTSQETQYF

D: TRBD2
J: TRBJ2-1
size: NA
V: TRBV6-4
DNA: TGTGCCAGCAGTCCAGCGGGATCATTCAATGAGCAGTTCTTC
CDR3: CASSPAGSFNEQFF

D: TRBD1
J: TRBJ2-1
size: NA
V: TRBV19
DNA: TGTGCCAGTAGGCCGGGACAGGGGAGCGATGAGCAGTTCTTC
CDR3: CASRPGQGSDEQFF

D: TRBD1
J: TRBJ1-5
size: NA
V: TRBV6-1
DNA: TGTGCCAGCAGTGAAGCAGGGACAGGGGATCAGCCCCAGCATTTT
CDR3: CASSEAGTGDQPQHF

D: NA
J: TRBJ1-1
size: NA
V: TRBV27
DNA: TGTGCCAGCAGAGGGAGGGAATGGGACACTGAAGCTTTCTTT
CDR3: CASRGREWDTEAFF

D: TRBD2
J: TRBJ2-7
size: NA
V: TRBV9
DNA: TGTGCCAGCAGCGCGGGACTAGCTAGAGACGAGCAGTACTTC
CDR3: CASSAGLARDEQYF

D: NA
J: TRBJ2-7
size: once
V: TRBV20-1
DNA: TGCAGTGCGAGACAGGTTTACGAGCAGTACTTC
CDR3: CSARQVYEQYF

D: TRBD2
J: TRBJ2-3
size: NA
V: TRBV5-3
DNA: TGTGCCAGAAGGGCTACTAGCGGGAGTCATGCGGGCACAGATACGCAGTATTTT
CDR3: CARRATSGSHAGTDTQYF

D: NA
J: TRBJ1-2
size: NA
V: TRBV5-4
DNA: TGTGCCAGCAGCTTGGCTCACTCAAGCTATGGCTACACCTTC
CDR3: CASSLAHSSYGYTF

D: NA
J: TRBJ1-4
size: NA
V: TRBV28
DNA: TGTGCCAGCAGTTTATTAGGGTCTAGCGGAAAACTGTTTTTT
CDR3: CASSLLGSSGKLFF

D: TRBD2
J: TRBJ2-2
size: NA
V: TRBV5-4
DNA: TGTGCCAGCAGCTTGGGAGCGGGGGAGGGCACCGGGGAGCTGTTTTTT
CDR3: CASSLGAGEGTGELFF

D: NA
J: TRBJ2-2
size: NA
V: TRBV5-1
DNA: TGCGCCAGCAGCTTGGGGCAGGGAAGGAACACCGGGGAGCTGTTTTTT
CDR3: CASSLGQGRNTGELFF

D: TRBD1
J: TRBJ2-5
size: NA
V: TRBV28
DNA: TGTGCCATCGGAACAGGGGCTATAGCCCAAGAGACCCAGTACTTC
CDR3: CAIGTGAIAQETQYF

D: NA
J: TRBJ2-5
size: NA
V: TRBV2
DNA: TGTGCCAGCAGTGGAGTTAGGCGGCGGGACCAAGAGACCCAGTACTTC
CDR3: CASSGVRRRDQETQYF

D: NA
J: TRBJ2-3
size: NA
V: TRBV10-3
DNA: TGTGCCATCAGTGGGACTACAGATACGCAGTATTTT
CDR3: CAISGTTDTQYF